This section outlines one TCR beta chain sequence together with its context. The sample originates from a study of blood T cell repertoires in COVID-19. Per the original data handling: Cell counts per sample came from amplifying reference gene primers. TCRdb's copy holds only in-frame clones and misses some; the assay was immunoSEQ multiplex PCR. V and J calls and clone size are as listed in that table; D and trimming were resolved from the DNA. This repertoire shows 70,000 or so clones, around nine tenths found once; its top ten account for more than 1.1%. The CDR3 runs to 16 residues. The germline V and J ends were trimmed by 1 base and 0 bases, with 10 bases remaining between them. The V gene's germline CDR1 is SGHAT and CDR2 FQNNGV.

Sample: peripheral blood. V is TRBV11-2 and J is TRBJ2-1; no firm D call. The TCR sequence derives from a human donor in a cohort sampled during active COVID-19. The CDR3 here is CASSLGAILSYNEQFF. The CDR3 bases are TGTGCCAGCAGCTTAGGGGCCATCCTCTCCTACAATGAGCAGTTCTTC.